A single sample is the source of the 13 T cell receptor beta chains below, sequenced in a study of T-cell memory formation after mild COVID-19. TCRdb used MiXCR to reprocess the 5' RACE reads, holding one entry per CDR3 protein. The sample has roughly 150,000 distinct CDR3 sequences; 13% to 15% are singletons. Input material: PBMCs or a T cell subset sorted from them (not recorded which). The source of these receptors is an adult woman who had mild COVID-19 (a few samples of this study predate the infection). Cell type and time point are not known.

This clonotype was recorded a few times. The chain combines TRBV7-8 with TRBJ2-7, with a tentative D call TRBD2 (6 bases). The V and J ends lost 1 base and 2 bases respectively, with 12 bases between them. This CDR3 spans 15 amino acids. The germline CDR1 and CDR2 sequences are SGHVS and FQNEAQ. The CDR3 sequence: CASSLVGGTTYEQYF. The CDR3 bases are TGTGCCAGCAGCTTAGTTGGCGGGACCACCTACGAGCAGTACTTC.

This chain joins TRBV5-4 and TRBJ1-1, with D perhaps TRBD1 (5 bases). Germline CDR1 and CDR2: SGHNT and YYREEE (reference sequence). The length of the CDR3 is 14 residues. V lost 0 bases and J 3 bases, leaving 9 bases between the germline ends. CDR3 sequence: CASSLAGRYTEAFF. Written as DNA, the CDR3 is TGTGCCAGCAGCTTGGCGGGACGGTACACTGAAGCTTTCTTT.

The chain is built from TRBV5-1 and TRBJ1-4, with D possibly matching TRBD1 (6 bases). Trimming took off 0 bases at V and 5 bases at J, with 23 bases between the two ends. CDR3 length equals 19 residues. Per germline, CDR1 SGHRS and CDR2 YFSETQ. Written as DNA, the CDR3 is TGCGCCAGCAGCTTGGGGGCAGGGGACACGACATGGAACAATGAAAAACTGTTTTTT. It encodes CASSLGAGDTTWNNEKLFF.

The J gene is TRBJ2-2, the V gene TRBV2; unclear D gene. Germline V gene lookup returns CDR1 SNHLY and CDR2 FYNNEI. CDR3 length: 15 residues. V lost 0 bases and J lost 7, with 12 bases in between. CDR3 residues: CASSEASFFVGELFF. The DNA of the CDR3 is TGTGCCAGCAGTGAAGCGTCCTTTTTTGTCGGGGAGCTGTTTTTT.

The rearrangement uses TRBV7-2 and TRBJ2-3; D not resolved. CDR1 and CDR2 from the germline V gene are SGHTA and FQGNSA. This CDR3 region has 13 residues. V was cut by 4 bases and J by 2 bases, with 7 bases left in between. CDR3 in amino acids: CASSYDNTDTQYF. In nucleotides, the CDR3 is TGTGCCAGCAGCTATGACAACACAGATACGCAGTATTTT.

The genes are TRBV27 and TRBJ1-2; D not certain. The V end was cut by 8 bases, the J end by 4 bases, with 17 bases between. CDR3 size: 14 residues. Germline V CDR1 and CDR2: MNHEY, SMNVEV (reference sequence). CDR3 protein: CASRESVGTYGYTF. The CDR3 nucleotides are TGTGCCAGCCGCGAATCGGTTGGAACCTATGGCTACACCTTC.

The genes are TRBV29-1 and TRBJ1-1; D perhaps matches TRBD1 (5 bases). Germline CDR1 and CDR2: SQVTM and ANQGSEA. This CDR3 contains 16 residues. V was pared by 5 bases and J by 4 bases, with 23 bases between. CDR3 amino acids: CSVSGLPEGWVTEAFF. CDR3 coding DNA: TGCAGCGTTTCGGGGCTCCCCGAGGGGTGGGTCACTGAAGCTTTCTTT.

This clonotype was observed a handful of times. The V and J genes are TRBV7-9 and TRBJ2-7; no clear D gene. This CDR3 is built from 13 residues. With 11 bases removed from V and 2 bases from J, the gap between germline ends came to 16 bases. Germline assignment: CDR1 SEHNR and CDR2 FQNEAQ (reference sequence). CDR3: CAVGGPSPYEQYF. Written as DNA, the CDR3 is TGTGCCGTAGGCGGACCATCCCCCTACGAGCAGTACTTC.

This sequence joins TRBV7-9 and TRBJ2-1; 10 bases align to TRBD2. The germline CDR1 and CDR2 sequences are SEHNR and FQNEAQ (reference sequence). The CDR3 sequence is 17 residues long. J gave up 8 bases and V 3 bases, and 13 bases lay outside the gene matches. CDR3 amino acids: CASSFMAASGSGDEQFF. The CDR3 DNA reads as TGTGCCAGCAGCTTTATGGCGGCTAGCGGGAGCGGGGATGAGCAGTTCTTC.

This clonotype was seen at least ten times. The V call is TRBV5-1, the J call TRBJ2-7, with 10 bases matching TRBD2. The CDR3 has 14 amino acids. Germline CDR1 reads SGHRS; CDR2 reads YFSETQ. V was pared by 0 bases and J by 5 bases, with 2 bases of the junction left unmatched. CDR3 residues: CASSLVAGGHEQYF. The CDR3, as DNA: TGCGCCAGCAGCTTGGTAGCGGGGGGCCACGAGCAGTACTTC.

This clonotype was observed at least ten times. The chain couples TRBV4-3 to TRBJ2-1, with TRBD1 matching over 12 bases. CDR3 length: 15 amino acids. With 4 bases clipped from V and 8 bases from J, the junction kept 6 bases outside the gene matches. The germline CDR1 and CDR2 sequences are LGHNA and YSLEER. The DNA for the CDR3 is TGCGCCAGCAGCCTCCGGGACAGGGGGCTCGATGAGCAGTTCTTC. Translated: CASSLRDRGLDEQFF.

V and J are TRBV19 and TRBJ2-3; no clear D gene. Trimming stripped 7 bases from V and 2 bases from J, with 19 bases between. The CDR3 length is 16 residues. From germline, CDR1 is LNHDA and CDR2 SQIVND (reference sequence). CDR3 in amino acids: CASNPGLALPTDTQYF. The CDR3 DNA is TGTGCCAGTAACCCCGGTCTGGCCCTTCCCACAGATACGCAGTATTTT. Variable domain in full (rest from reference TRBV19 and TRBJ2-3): DGGITQSPKYLFRKEGQNVTLSCEQNLNHDAMYWYRQDPGQGLRLIYYSQIVNDFQKGDIAEGYSVSREKKESFPLTVTSAQKNPTAFYLCASNPGLALPTDTQYFGPGTRLTVL.

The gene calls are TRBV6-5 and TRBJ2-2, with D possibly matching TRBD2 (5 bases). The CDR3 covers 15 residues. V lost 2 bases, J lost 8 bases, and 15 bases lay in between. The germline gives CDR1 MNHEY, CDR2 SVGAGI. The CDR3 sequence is CASSYAGRPSGELFF. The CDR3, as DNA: TGTGCCAGCAGTTACGCGGGTCGGCCGTCAGGGGAGCTGTTTTTT.